These 24 T cell receptor beta chains came from one sample sequenced in a study of T cell responses to AZD1222 COVID-19 vaccine. Some clones are missing from TCRdb's copy, which holds only in-frame ones; the method was immunoSEQ multiplex PCR. The table lists 110,000 to 150,000 clones, roughly 91% of them singletons. The sequences come from peripheral blood, collected 28 days after the second AZD1222 dose. The receptors stem from an adult who received the AZD1222 COVID-19 vaccine.

The genes are TRBV19 and TRBJ1-3; 7 nucleotides agree with TRBD1. The CDR3 sequence is 15 residues long. V lost 4 bases, J lost 2 bases, and 5 bases stayed unmatched. CDR1 is LNHDA and CDR2 is SQIVND in the germline V gene (reference sequence). The CDR3 DNA reads as TGTGCCAGTAGTAAACGGGACAGCGCTGGAAACACCATATATTTT. It is translated as CASSKRDSAGNTIYF.

V is TRBV23-1 and J is TRBJ2-5, with 9 bases identical to TRBD1. TRBV23-1 belongs to the ORF category, with a function that is uncertain. V trimming: 4 bases; J trimming: 5 bases; junction bases outside the gene matches: 5. This CDR3 contains 14 residues. CDR3 protein: CASSPRDRAETQYF. The DNA for the CDR3 is TGCGCCAGCAGTCCTCGGGACAGGGCCGAGACCCAGTACTTC.

This clone was observed a handful of times. CDR3 sequence: CAISDRGPDQPQHF. CDR3 sequence (DNA): TGTGCCATCAGTGACAGGGGTCCCGATCAGCCCCAGCATTTT. The J gene is TRBJ1-5, the V gene TRBV10-3; weak D call: TRBD1 (6 bases). The V and J ends lost 3 bases and 5 bases respectively, with 11 bases between them. Germline loops: CDR1 ENHRY, CDR2 SYGVKD. This CDR3 contains 14 residues.

This chain links TRBV24-1 with TRBJ2-3; D remains unclear. CDR3 length equals 12 residues. Trimming took 5 bases from V and 3 from J, leaving 5 bases between them. Germline V gene data show CDR1 as KGHDR and CDR2 as SFDVKD. CDR3 nucleotides: TGTGCCACCAGTGGGTCAACAGATACGCAGTATTTT. Its protein is CATSGSTDTQYF.

V and J are TRBV11-3 and TRBJ2-5, with a tentative D call TRBD2 (7 bases). CDR1 is SGHNT, CDR2 YENEEA, per germline. Trimming stripped 2 bases from V and 5 bases from J, with 12 bases between. The CDR3 spans 14 residues. CDR3 sequence: CASSLSRGAETQYF. CDR3 in DNA: TGTGCCAGCAGCTTATCCCGGGGGGCCGAGACCCAGTACTTC. The entire variable domain, with the rest obtained from reference TRBV11-3 and TRBJ2-5, is as follows: EAGVVQSPRYKIIEKKQPVAFWCNPISGHNTLYWYLQNLGQGPELLIRYENEEAVDDSQLPKDRFSAERLKGVDSTLKIQPAELGDSAVYLCASSLSRGAETQYFGPGTRLLVL.

CDR3: CASSYRDRNEKLFF. In nucleotides, the CDR3 is TGTGCCAGCAGCTACCGGGACAGGAATGAAAAACTGTTTTTT. The chain recombines TRBV6-5 with TRBJ1-4; TRBD1 matches at 8 bases. CDR3 length: 14 residues. Germline-derived CDR1 and CDR2 are MNHEY and SVGAGI. The trim removed 6 bases at V and 5 bases at J, leaving 5 bases unmatched.

This clone is a singleton in its sample. The rearrangement joins TRBV6-5 to TRBJ1-2, with D unclear. Deletions cut 8 bases from V and 4 bases from J, with 20 bases between. Germline CDR1 and CDR2: MNHEY and SVGAGI. There are 15 residues in the CDR3. The CDR3 protein is CASEGQPVKFYGYTF. The CDR3 DNA reads as TGTGCCAGCGAAGGGCAGCCCGTAAAATTCTATGGCTACACCTTC.

J is TRBJ2-7 and V is TRBV7-8, with 8 bases fitting TRBD1. Germline values: CDR1 SGHVS, CDR2 FQNEAQ. V trimming: 9 bases; J trimming: 2 bases; junction bases outside the gene matches: 12. CDR3 length: 15 amino acids. The chain's CDR3 is CASNRGGQVAYEQYF. The DNA of the CDR3 is TGTGCCAGTAATCGAGGGGGACAGGTGGCCTACGAGCAGTACTTC.

The chain links TRBV5-1 to TRBJ2-3; 8 positions agree with TRBD2. V gave up 5 bases and J gave up 2 bases; unmatched junction bases: 7. Per germline, CDR1 SGHRS and CDR2 YFSETQ. This CDR3 has 15 amino acids. CDR3 sequence (DNA): TGCGCCAGCAGGCCTCTAGCGGGCGCCACAGATACGCAGTATTTT. This encodes CASRPLAGATDTQYF.

With regard to this clone: This may arise from a read error, as a much more abundant clone is one base away. The genes are TRBV5-6 and TRBJ1-2; 9 nucleotides match TRBD1. Germline trimming cut 3 bases from V and 5 bases from J; bases unmatched to any gene: 2. Germline V gene sequence: CDR1 SGHDT, CDR2 YYEEEE. The length of the CDR3 is 13 residues. CDR3 loop: CASSSDRGYGYTF. The CDR3 coding sequence is TGTGCCAGCAGCTCGGACAGGGGATATGGCTACACCTTC.

The chain employs TRBV6-5 and TRBJ2-6; D not certain. Trimming took 0 bases from V and 3 from J, leaving 9 bases between them. The CDR3 length is 16 residues. Germline loops: CDR1 MNHEY, CDR2 SVGAGI. Here the CDR3 DNA reads TGTGCCAGCAGTTACTCAGCAGGTGGTGGGGCCAACGTCCTGACTTTC. As protein: CASSYSAGGGANVLTF.

The chain combines TRBV19 with TRBJ1-1; possibly TRBD1 for D (5 bases). The CDR3 totals 13 residues. The V gene lost 0 bases and the J gene lost 6 bases, with 8 bases spanning the gap. Germline V gene sequence: CDR1 LNHDA, CDR2 SQIVND (reference sequence). The chain's CDR3 is CASSIEGVAEAFF. Here the CDR3 DNA reads TGTGCCAGTAGTATAGAAGGGGTGGCTGAAGCTTTCTTT.

The J gene is TRBJ2-2, the V gene TRBV12-3 or TRBV12-4, with D unclear. The CDR3 spans 12 residues. Trimming stripped 3 bases from V and 6 bases from J, with 5 bases between. The CDR3: CASSFNAGELFF. DNA of the CDR3: TGTGCCAGCAGTTTCAACGCCGGGGAGCTGTTTTTT.

The V gene is TRBV5-4, the J gene TRBJ2-7; D is unclear. Trimming removed 5 bases from V and 5 bases from J, with 17 bases in between. Germline assignment: CDR1 SGHNT and CDR2 YYREEE (reference sequence). This CDR3 region has 14 residues. The CDR3 here is CASSSAKGFHEQYF. CDR3 in DNA: TGTGCCAGCAGTTCTGCTAAGGGTTTCCACGAGCAGTACTTC. The full variable domain, with the rest looked up from reference TRBV5-4 and TRBJ2-7, is ETGVTQSPTHLIKTRGQQVTLRCSSQSGHNTVSWYQQALGQGPQFIFQYYREEENGRGNFPPRFSGLQFPNYSSELNVNALELDDSALYLCASSSAKGFHEQYFGPGTRLTVT.

The chain has TRBV14 and TRBJ2-7; D not resolved. V was cut by 1 base and J by 2 bases, with 6 bases left in between. The CDR3 is 13 amino acids. Germline loops: CDR1 SGHDN, CDR2 FVKESK. The CDR3 coding sequence is TGTGCCAGCAGCCAAGGGAGAACCTACGAGCAGTACTTC. This translates into CASSQGRTYEQYF.

V usage is TRBV15 and J usage is TRBJ1-1; D possibly corresponds to TRBD1 (5 bases). This CDR3 has 17 residues. The V end lost 0 bases, the J end lost 7 bases, and 21 bases lay between the germline ends. Germline CDR1 reads LNHNV; CDR2 reads YYDKDF (reference sequence). CDR3 bases: TGTGCCACCAGCAGAGAAGGGCCAGGGATGGTTGTTGATGAAGCTTTCTTT. Encoded protein: CATSREGPGMVVDEAFF. Full variable domain (missing parts from reference TRBV15 and TRBJ1-1): DAMVIQNPRYQVTQFGKPVTLSCSQTLNHNVMYWYQQKSSQAPKLLFHYYDKDFNNEADTPDNFQSRRPNTSFCFLDIRSPGLGDTAMYLCATSREGPGMVVDEAFFGQGTRLTVV.

The V gene is TRBV12-5, the J gene TRBJ1-5; D remains ambiguous. V lost 7 bases, J lost 0 bases, and 16 bases lay in between. Germline values: CDR1 LGHNT, CDR2 FRNRAP. There are 16 residues in the CDR3. CDR3 region: CASARGDSLSNQPQHF. The DNA of the CDR3 is TGTGCTAGTGCTCGAGGAGATTCCCTTAGCAATCAGCCCCAGCATTTT.

This rearrangement joins TRBV19 to TRBJ1-2, with a possible D match to TRBD1 (6 bases). This CDR3 is built from 15 residues. Looked up from germline, CDR1 is LNHDA and CDR2 is SQIVND (reference sequence). Trimming shortened V by 6 bases and J by 5 bases, and 19 bases separated the two germline ends. The CDR3 sequence is CASRDGQIKTYGYTF. The CDR3 DNA sequence: TGTGCCAGTAGGGATGGACAGATCAAAACATATGGCTACACCTTC. The entire variable domain, with the rest obtained from reference TRBV19 and TRBJ1-2, is as follows: DGGITQSPKYLFRKEGQNVTLSCEQNLNHDAMYWYRQDPGQGLRLIYYSQIVNDFQKGDIAEGYSVSREKKESFPLTVTSAQKNPTAFYLCASRDGQIKTYGYTFGSGTRLTVV.

This chain links TRBV3-1 (or the pseudogene TRBV3-2) with TRBJ2-1; D possibly matches TRBD1 or TRBD2 (6 bases each). The ends were cut back, 6 bases at V and 4 bases at J, with 13 bases in the middle. CDR3 length: 14 amino acids. Germline values: CDR1 LGHDT, CDR2 YNNKEL (reference sequence). For the CDR3, the DNA is TGTGCCAGCAGTCTAGGGGGGAAATACAATGAGCAGTTCTTC. Its protein is CASSLGGKYNEQFF.

The V call is TRBV30, the J call TRBJ1-6, with D possibly matching TRBD1 (5 bases). The CDR3 runs to 13 residues. Trimming took 4 bases from V and 6 from J, leaving 10 bases between them. Germline V lookup: CDR1 GTSNPN, CDR2 SVGIG (reference sequence). Here the CDR3 reads CAWKGLFNSPLHF. CDR3 bases: TGTGCCTGGAAGGGACTTTTTAATTCACCCCTCCACTTT.

This chain uses TRBV6-2 or TRBV6-3 with TRBJ2-5, with D tentatively TRBD1 (5 bases). Germline assignment: CDR1 MNHEY and CDR2 SVGEGT. Trimming pared 2 bases from V and 3 bases from J, leaving 13 bases between. The CDR3 is made up of 15 amino acids. The CDR3 loop is CASSYDSAGKETQYF. CDR3 in DNA: TGTGCCAGCAGTTACGACAGCGCTGGGAAAGAGACCCAGTACTTC.

The CDR3 bases are TGCAGTGCCAGGGGAGGGGGGCTACCGTATTTT. Encoded protein: CSARGGGLPYF. The V call is TRBV20-1, the J call TRBJ2-3; D perhaps matches TRBD2 (7 bases). The CDR3 is 11 amino acids. Germline V gives CDR1 DFQATT, CDR2 SNEGSKA (reference sequence). V shed 6 bases and J shed 14 bases, with 18 bases lying between them.

This chain uses TRBV5-3 with TRBJ1-2, with D uncertain. TRBV5-3 is reported as an ORF; its role is uncertain. The CDR3 consists of 15 residues. The V gene lost 4 bases and the J gene lost 4 bases, with 17 bases spanning the gap. As DNA, the CDR3 is TGTGCCAGAAGCCGCGGGATTCCCAGGACCTATGGCTACACCTTC. Translated: CARSRGIPRTYGYTF.

The chain employs TRBV28 and TRBJ1-6; 8 bases are shared with TRBD1. Germline CDR1 MDHEN, CDR2 SYDVKM. The CDR3 extends over 14 amino acids. Losses at the gene ends were 7 bases for V and 10 bases for J; bases not matched to a gene: 9. The CDR3 DNA is TGTGCCAGCATCTCGACAGGGGAGGGGTCACCCCTCCACTTT. This gives the protein CASISTGEGSPLHF. The variable domain in full, completed from reference TRBV28 and TRBJ1-6, reads DVKVTQSSRYLVKRTGEKVFLECVQDMDHENMFWYRQDPGLGLRLIYFSYDVKMKEKGDIPEGYSVSREKKERFSLILESASTNQTSMYLCASISTGEGSPLHFGNGTRLTVT.